This record concerns one T cell receptor (beta chain) sequence. This specimen belongs to a study of CD8+ T cells in alopecia areata. CDR3 length: 11 residues. The V gene's germline CDR1 is LNHDA and CDR2 SQIVND (reference sequence). V was clipped by 10 bases and J by 4 bases; unmatched bases: 4. The treatment denotes: oral pan-JAK inhibitor, 5-10 mg twice daily. Once RNA had been extracted, it was reverse transcribed into cDNA to act as the sequencing template. Libraries were prepared by immunoSEQ multiplex PCR; TCRdb keeps only in-frame clonotypes and omits some of them. Among 190,000 or so clones listed, roughly three fifths were seen once.

The sequenced sample was CD8+ T cells sorted from blood, obtained at week 24, from a patient treated with tofacitinib. This TCR was recovered from a human donor with alopecia areata. The J gene is TRBJ2-7, the V gene TRBV19; 7 nucleotides align to TRBD1. The CDR3, as DNA: TGTGCCACCCGACAGGGATACGAGCAGTACTTC. It specifies CATRQGYEQYF.